The T cell receptor beta chain described here comes from a study of cytomegalovirus exposure and HLA in healthy donors. Whole-study results and caveats: Diagnosis of cytomegalovirus status made by the classifier reportedly showed high specificity and sensitivity. Within the 130 or so validation repertoires, first-cohort TCR clusters tended to co-occur, according to a later analysis.

The data were produced by immunoSEQ multiplex PCR, yet TCRdb's version contains in-frame clones alone and is incomplete. The sample comprises about 120,000 clones, approximately 87% of which are singletons, and around 6% rests with the top ten. The CDR3 length is 14 residues. Germline loops: CDR1 SGHDT, CDR2 YYEEEE. V lost 0 bases, J lost 6 bases, and 5 bases stayed unmatched. Turning to this clone: What it binds is not known.

The sample consisted of PBMCs. This chain links TRBV5-6 with TRBJ2-7, with 8 bases fitting TRBD1. The receptor was derived from a woman aged 18-29 years in good health and CMV-seropositive. Here the CDR3 DNA reads TGTGCCAGCAGCTTGGAATGGACAGGGCTCGAGCAGTACTTC. It specifies CASSLEWTGLEQYF.